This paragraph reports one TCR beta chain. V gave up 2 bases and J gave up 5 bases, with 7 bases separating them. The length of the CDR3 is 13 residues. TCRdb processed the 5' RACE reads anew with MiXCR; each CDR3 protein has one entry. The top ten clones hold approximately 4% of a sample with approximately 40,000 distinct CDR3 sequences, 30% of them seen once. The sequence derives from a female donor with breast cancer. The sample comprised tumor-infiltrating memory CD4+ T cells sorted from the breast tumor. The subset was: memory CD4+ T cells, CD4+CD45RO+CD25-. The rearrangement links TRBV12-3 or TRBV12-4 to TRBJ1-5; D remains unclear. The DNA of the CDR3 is TGTGCCAGCAGTTTAATGCAGTATCAGCCCCAGCATTTT. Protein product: CASSLMQYQPQHF.